The following is a T cell receptor (beta chain) sequence with its context. Antigen: not known. These data come from a study of OX40 agonist ivuxolimab in advanced cancers. Whole-study context: Patients were dosed intravenously with ivuxolimab at 0.01 to 10 mg/kg every 2 weeks. Checkpoint inhibitors had been given previously to roughly 40% of patients.

Broader study findings: Both blood CD4+ and CD8+ T cells showed clonal growth by week 6 at 0.1 to 3.0 mg/kg.

Blood was sampled at baseline, cycle 4 day 1, and cycle 7 day 1. TCRdb's table, derived via immunoSEQ multiplex PCR, lists solely in-frame clones and lacks some. This table has about 38,000 clones, more than 75% appearing once. The origin of this receptor is an adult with an advanced solid tumor such as melanoma, head and neck, liver or kidney cancer. Sequencing used CD4+ or CD8+ T cells sorted from blood, obtained in a trial of the OX40 agonist ivuxolimab.

The CDR3 DNA is TGTGCCAGCAGCCTCGGTGAAGCGGCGAACCAAGAGACCCAGTACTTC. This encodes CASSLGEAANQETQYF. This sequence joins TRBV11-3 and TRBJ2-5; the D gene is possibly TRBD2 (5 bases). The V gene lost 5 bases and the J gene lost 0 bases, with 16 bases spanning the gap. Germline lookup yields CDR1 SGHNT and CDR2 YENEEA. The CDR3 runs 16 residues.